The rows below give T cell receptor beta chains drawn from one sample of a study of cytomegalovirus exposure and HLA in healthy donors. Sequenced by immunoSEQ multiplex PCR; TCRdb stores in-frame clones only, minus some. The sample has some 200,000 clones, nearly 80% seen once. The sample taken for sequencing was PBMCs. These receptors originate from a female donor in good health and CMV-seronegative. CDR3s include the opening cysteine and the closing phenylalanine or tryptophan. Fields, in order: J gene, clone size, D gene, V gene, CDR3 DNA, CDR3 protein. D genes are given only for firm matches. Some rows have no size entry. The others give once, few or many, or a class for an expanded clone.

>TRBJ2-7|.|TRBD2|TRBV7-3
TGTGCCAGCAGCCTTAATGGCGGGGGGGAACACGAGCAGTACTTC
CASSLNGGGEHEQYF
>TRBJ2-4|.|.|TRBV9
TGTGCCAGCAGCCCCTTACCCGGTACCCTAGCCAAAAACATTCAGTACTTC
CASSPLPGTLAKNIQYF
>TRBJ1-1|.|.|TRBV5-1
TGCGCCAGCAGCATATCATCAGGGAACACTGAAGCTTTCTTT
CASSISSGNTEAFF
>TRBJ1-5|.|TRBD1|TRBV2
TGTGCCAGCAGGGGGACAGATGTTGGTCAGCCCCAGCATTTT
CASRGTDVGQPQHF
>TRBJ1-2|.|.|TRBV5-1
TGCGCCAGCGGGGGGAGTAATGGCTACACCTTC
CASGGSNGYTF
>TRBJ1-1|.|TRBD1|TRBV28
TGTGCCGGGACAGGAACGAGTAACACTGAAGCTTTCTTT
CAGTGTSNTEAFF
>TRBJ2-2|.|TRBD2|TRBV19
TGTGCCAGTAGTATCGGGGCGGGAGGGGTCACCGGGGAGCTGTTTTTT
CASSIGAGGVTGELFF
>TRBJ2-1|.|TRBD1|TRBV7-9
TGTTCCAGCAGCTCCCTGACAGGGGGGGCCTACAATGAGCAGTTCTTC
CSSSSLTGGAYNEQFF
>TRBJ2-7|.|.|TRBV9
TGTGCCAGCAGCGCAGGGGGGCAGGCGAACGAGCAGTACTTC
CASSAGGQANEQYF
>TRBJ2-3|once|TRBD2|TRBV10-3
TGTGCCATCAGTGATAGCGGGAGAACAGATACGCAGTATTTT
CAISDSGRTDTQYF
>TRBJ2-1|.|.|TRBV2
TGTGCCAGCAGCCGGGCAGGGAATGAGCAGTTCTTC
CASSRAGNEQFF
>TRBJ2-7|.|TRBD1|TRBV7-9
TGTGCCAGCAGCTTCACAGGGGAATCCTACGAGCAGTACTTC
CASSFTGESYEQYF
>TRBJ1-2|.|.|TRBV2
TGTGCCAGCAGTGAAGGGCAGGGGAACTATGGCTACACCTTC
CASSEGQGNYGYTF
>TRBJ2-7|.|.|TRBV6-5
TGTGCCAGCAGTTACTCGAGTGGCGAGCAGTACTTC
CASSYSSGEQYF
>TRBJ1-6|.|.|TRBV4-1
TGCGCCAGCAGCCTCAGGGAACTGTCTAATTCACCCCTCCACTTT
CASSLRELSNSPLHF
>TRBJ2-7|.|TRBD1|TRBV25-1
TGTGCCAGCAGTTTGATTGGAGAGGGGGCTTGGCAGTACTTC
CASSLIGEGAWQYF
>TRBJ2-5|once|.|TRBV9
TGTGCCAGCGGACCCAGTGGACAGCAAGAGACCCAGTACTTC
CASGPSGQQETQYF
>TRBJ2-3|once|TRBD1|TRBV11-1
TGTGCCAGCACTATTCCTGGACAGGCTACAGATACGCAGTATTTT
CASTIPGQATDTQYF
>TRBJ2-5|.|TRBD2|TRBV6-5
TGTGCCAGCAGTTCCCTCTCAGCGGGAGGTGGAGAGACCCAGTACTTC
CASSSLSAGGGETQYF
>TRBJ1-6|.|TRBD1|TRBV19
TGTGCCAGTAGTCCGCTTGACAGGGATAATTCACCCCTCCACTTT
CASSPLDRDNSPLHF
>TRBJ1-1|.|.|TRBV5-1
TGCGCCAGCAGCTTGTTGCAGGGACAGAACACTGAAGCTTTCTTT
CASSLLQGQNTEAFF
>TRBJ1-2|.|.|TRBV4-2
TGTGCCAGCAGCCAAGAGGGGGGTGCGGGCTACACCTTC
CASSQEGGAGYTF
>TRBJ2-7|.|.|TRBV5-4
TGTGCCAGCAGCTTGGAGGACAGTGCCTACGAGCAGTACTTC
CASSLEDSAYEQYF
>TRBJ1-1|.|.|TRBV19
TGTGCCAGTACCGCAGGGAACACTGAAGCTTTCTTT
CASTAGNTEAFF
>TRBJ2-7|.|TRBD2|TRBV19
TGTGCCAGTAGTACCAGCGGGGGCGGCTCCTACGAGCAGTACTTC
CASSTSGGGSYEQYF
>TRBJ2-7|.|.|TRBV5-1
TGCGCCAGCAGCTTGGTACAGGGCCTCTCCTACGAGCAGTACTTC
CASSLVQGLSYEQYF
>TRBJ1-1|.|TRBD1|TRBV2
TGTGCCAGCAGGGGGACAGTCTATACTGAAGCTTTCTTT
CASRGTVYTEAFF
>TRBJ1-1|.|.|TRBV6-5
TGTGCCAGCAGGCAAGGACAGAACACTGAAGCTTTCTTT
CASRQGQNTEAFF
>TRBJ2-1|.|TRBD2|TRBV27
TGTGCCAGCAGTTCCCCCAAAAGCGGGAGGGCCCACTCTGGGTACAATGAGCAGTTCTTC
CASSSPKSGRAHSGYNEQFF
>TRBJ2-7|few|TRBD1|TRBV27
TGTGCCAGCAGGCCTGGACAGGTCTCCTACGAGCAGTACTTC
CASRPGQVSYEQYF
>TRBJ2-2|.|TRBD2|TRBV19
TGTGCCAGTAGTCCTCGGACTAGCGGGGGGGCAAACACCGGGGAGCTGTTTTTT
CASSPRTSGGANTGELFF
>TRBJ2-7|.|.|TRBV4-3
TGCGCCAGCAGCCAAGAGCAAGGGGCGACGGACGAGCAGTACTTC
CASSQEQGATDEQYF
>TRBJ1-6|.|TRBD1|TRBV6-1
TGTGCCACCCAAACAGGGGGTCAGGGCAATTCACCCCTCCACTTT
CATQTGGQGNSPLHF
>TRBJ2-7|.|.|TRBV7-9
TGTTCCAGCAGTCGCTACTCCTACGAGCAGTACTTC
CSSSRYSYEQYF
>TRBJ2-3|.|.|TRBV7-9
TGTGCCAGCAGCCCACGGGTCGGCAGAAACACAGATACGCAGTATTTT
CASSPRVGRNTDTQYF